The 27 T cell receptor beta chains reported below all come from one sample, sequenced in a study of T cell responses to AZD1222 COVID-19 vaccine. Clones were read by immunoSEQ multiplex PCR, and TCRdb kept only the in-frame ones, dropping some. The table records about 110,000 clones, about nine tenths of them present only once. The sequencing here drew on peripheral blood, taken on day 0 of AZD1222 vaccination. The receptor source for this set is an adult in good health.

The CDR3 reads CASSTRLNYGYTF. In DNA form, the CDR3 reads TGTGCCAGCAGTACAAGACTCAACTATGGCTACACCTTC. The chain employs TRBV6-2 or TRBV6-3 and TRBJ1-2; D unclear. The CDR3 sequence is 13 residues long. Trimming took off 5 bases at V and 2 bases at J, with 9 bases between the two ends. Germline assignment: CDR1 MNHEY and CDR2 SVGEGT.

The chain employs TRBV6-6 and TRBJ2-1; TRBD2 matches 7 bases. The germline gives CDR1 MNHNY, CDR2 SVGAGI (reference sequence). J was trimmed by 5 bases and V by 10 bases; bases with no gene match: 8. The length of the CDR3 is 13 residues. The CDR3 DNA is TGTGCCACGTGGACGGGGAGGGACAATGAGCAGTTCTTC. This translates into CATWTGRDNEQFF.

The rearrangement links TRBV5-6 to TRBJ2-4; TRBD1 matches at 10 bases. CDR1 is SGHDT and CDR2 is YYEEEE in the germline V gene. V dropped 4 bases and J dropped 7; count of bases not matched to a gene: 2. The CDR3 spans 13 residues. CDR3: CASSGTGANIQYF. CDR3 bases: TGTGCCAGCAGCGGGACAGGGGCGAACATTCAGTACTTC.

This clone was picked up one time. The chain has TRBV5-1 and TRBJ2-3; the D call may be TRBD1 or TRBD2 (5 bases each). The CDR3 is made up of 15 amino acids. From germline, CDR1 is SGHRS and CDR2 YFSETQ. V lost 0 bases, J lost 4 bases, and 12 bases lay in between. The DNA of the CDR3 is TGCGCCAGCAGCTTGGATGGTAGGGGACCAGATACGCAGTATTTT. Its translation is CASSLDGRGPDTQYF.

The chain is built from TRBV27 and TRBJ1-2; tentative D call: TRBD1 (5 bases). V was shortened by 0 bases and J by 3 bases, with 17 bases between the two germline ends. The CDR3 is made up of 17 amino acids. CDR1 MNHEY and CDR2 SMNVEV come from the germline V gene (reference sequence). The CDR3 protein is CASSLSGPFRGDYGYTF. The CDR3 DNA follows: TGTGCCAGCAGTTTATCGGGTCCCTTTCGGGGGGACTATGGCTACACCTTC.

The chain employs TRBV10-1 and TRBJ1-6; D not resolved. The CDR3 is 13 residues long. Germline V gives CDR1 WNHNN, CDR2 SYGVQD (reference sequence). V lost 3 bases and J 7 bases, leaving 7 bases between the germline ends. The CDR3 nucleotides read TGCGCCAGCAGTGAACAGATAAATTCACCCCTCCACTTT. Translated: CASSEQINSPLHF.

This clone appeared a few times. The chain is built from TRBV28 and TRBJ2-7; the D gene is possibly TRBD2 (6 bases). Germline V lookup: CDR1 MDHEN, CDR2 SYDVKM. Deletions cut 6 bases from V and 2 bases from J, with 14 bases between. CDR3 length equals 14 residues. Written as DNA, the CDR3 is TGTGCCAGCAGCCTGGGACTTCGACCCTACGAGCAGTACTTC. Residues: CASSLGLRPYEQYF. Supplemented by reference TRBV28 and TRBJ2-7, the full variable domain reads DVKVTQSSRYLVKRTGEKVFLECVQDMDHENMFWYRQDPGLGLRLIYFSYDVKMKEKGDIPEGYSVSREKKERFSLILESASTNQTSMYLCASSLGLRPYEQYFGPGTRLTVT.

The DNA for the CDR3 is TGCAGTGCTAGTACTCAGCCCCAGCATTTT. Amino acid sequence: CSASTQPQHF. V and J are TRBV20-1 and TRBJ1-5; no clear D. The CDR3 is made up of 10 amino acids. CDR1 and CDR2 (germline): DFQATT, SNEGSKA (reference sequence). The V gene lost 3 bases and the J gene lost 6 bases, with 3 bases spanning the gap.

The V and J genes are TRBV12-3 or TRBV12-4 and TRBJ1-4; no definite D call. This CDR3 region has 11 residues. Trimming took off 6 bases at V and 8 bases at J, with 7 bases between the two ends. The CDR3 loop reads CASSPDEKLFF. CDR3 sequence (DNA): TGTGCCAGCAGCCCTGACGAAAAACTGTTTTTT.

The J gene is TRBJ1-2, the V gene TRBV3-1 (or the pseudogene TRBV3-2); no clear D gene. CDR3 length equals 15 residues. V was clipped by 1 base and J by 3 bases, with 12 bases between them. Germline lookup yields CDR1 LGHDT and CDR2 YNNKEL (reference sequence). This chain's CDR3 is CASSQGVRRYYGYTF. The CDR3, as DNA: TGTGCCAGCAGCCAAGGCGTCAGGAGGTACTATGGCTACACCTTC.

The chain combines TRBV5-1 with TRBJ1-1; no reliable D call. Trimming took 4 bases from V and 0 from J, leaving 10 bases between them. The CDR3 spans 14 residues. From germline, CDR1 is SGHRS and CDR2 YFSETQ. DNA of the CDR3: TGCGCCAGCAGCGCCGGAGCCTTGAACACTGAAGCTTTCTTT. It encodes CASSAGALNTEAFF.

The V and J genes are TRBV10-2 and TRBJ1-2; D ambiguous. The CDR3 sequence is 15 residues long. Germline lookup yields CDR1 WSHSY and CDR2 SAAADI. V was clipped by 0 bases and J by 4 bases, with 12 bases between them. DNA for the CDR3: TGCGCCAGCAGTGAGTCAGGAGGGCAGGTCTATGGCTACACCTTC. Translated: CASSESGGQVYGYTF.

The rearrangement links TRBV4-2 to TRBJ1-5; a possible D gene is TRBD1 (6 bases). In germline, CDR1 is LGHNA, CDR2 YNFKEQ. The V end lost 5 bases, the J end lost 6 bases, and 17 bases lay between the germline ends. The CDR3 has 15 residues. DNA of the CDR3: TGTGCCAGCAGCACAACGACAGGTCGGGGTCAGCCCCAGCATTTT. It translates to CASSTTTGRGQPQHF.

In this sample, this clone is medium-sized. The V gene is TRBV18, the J gene TRBJ2-3; 7 bases align to TRBD1. Germline loops: CDR1 KGHSH, CDR2 LQKENI. The V segment lost 3 bases and the J segment 3 bases; nucleotides outside the gene matches: 3. The CDR3 has 14 residues. CDR3 amino acids: CASSPGTETDTQYF. As DNA, the CDR3 is TGTGCCAGCTCACCTGGGACAGAAACAGATACGCAGTATTTT.

J is TRBJ2-2 and V is TRBV14, with 7 positions matching TRBD1. The trim removed 1 base at V and 4 bases at J, leaving 3 bases unmatched. The CDR3 has 15 residues. Germline CDR1 is SGHDN and CDR2 is FVKESK. The DNA for the CDR3 is TGTGCCAGCAGCCAAGGTCCAGGGGGCACCGGGGAGCTGTTTTTT. Translated: CASSQGPGGTGELFF. Combining the CDR3 with reference TRBV14 and TRBJ2-2 gives the whole variable domain EAGVTQFPSHSVIEKGQTVTLRCDPISGHDNLYWYRRVMGKEIKFLLHFVKESKQDESGMPNNRFLAERTGGTYSTLKVQPAELEDSGVYFCASSQGPGGTGELFFGEGSRLTVL.

This chain links TRBV27 with TRBJ1-2; D not resolved. The CDR3 is 13 residues long. V lost 3 bases, J lost 8 bases, and 13 bases lay in between. The germline V gene has CDR1 MNHEY and CDR2 SMNVEV (reference sequence). The CDR3 nucleotides are TGTGCCAGCAGTTTCAGGAGGGAAGGAGGCTACACCTTC. Protein: CASSFRREGGYTF.

CDR3 in DNA: TGTGCCAGCAGTGAGAGGGACGGAAACACTGAAGCTTTCTTT. Protein sequence: CASSERDGNTEAFF. This sequence joins TRBV28 and TRBJ1-1; tentatively, D is TRBD1 (5 bases). Germline loops: CDR1 MDHEN, CDR2 SYDVKM. The CDR3 contains 14 residues. The V end lost 5 bases, the J end lost 2 bases, and 12 bases lay between the germline ends.

The J gene is TRBJ1-2, the V gene TRBV28; weak D call: TRBD1 (5 bases). V shed 6 bases and J shed 7 bases, with 15 bases lying between them. There are 13 residues in the CDR3. Germline loops: CDR1 MDHEN, CDR2 SYDVKM. The CDR3 spells CASSLGTWGGYTF. The CDR3 DNA sequence: TGTGCCAGCAGCCTCGGGACTTGGGGTGGCTACACCTTC.

The J gene is TRBJ1-2, the V gene TRBV7-2, with 11 bases matching TRBD1. CDR1 SGHTA and CDR2 FQGNSA come from the germline V gene. This CDR3 is built from 14 residues. J was trimmed by 7 bases and V by 2 bases; bases with no gene match: 3. In DNA, the CDR3 is TGTGCCAGCAGCTTACTGGGACAGGGGGTTGGCTACACCTTC. Its translation is CASSLLGQGVGYTF.

The J gene is TRBJ1-4, the V gene TRBV4-2, with TRBD1 matching 9 bases. J gave up 5 bases and V 0 bases, and 1 base lay outside the gene matches. The CDR3 has 15 amino acids. The germline gives CDR1 LGHNA, CDR2 YNFKEQ. The CDR3 is CASSQDGTGNEKLFF. The CDR3 nucleotides are TGTGCCAGCAGCCAAGACGGGACAGGGAATGAAAAACTGTTTTTT.

The V gene is TRBV5-1, the J gene TRBJ1-2, with D possibly matching TRBD1 (5 bases). CDR1 is SGHRS and CDR2 is YFSETQ in the germline V gene. The CDR3 consists of 14 residues. V was trimmed by 2 bases and J by 8 bases, leaving 16 bases between them. CDR3 DNA: TGCGCCAGCAGCTTTCGAGGGGATGGAGACGGCTACACCTTC. Protein product: CASSFRGDGDGYTF.

The chain joins TRBV7-2 to TRBJ2-5, with 8 bases lining up with TRBD2. The V gene end was trimmed by 5 bases and the J gene end by 4 bases; junction bases not matched to a gene: 9. This CDR3 is 15 amino acids long. Looked up from germline, CDR1 is SGHTA and CDR2 is FQGNSA. The CDR3 spells CASSPNGGALETQYF. CDR3 coding DNA: TGTGCCAGCAGCCCTAACGGGGGGGCCCTAGAGACCCAGTACTTC.

This chain connects TRBV2 to TRBJ2-3; either TRBD1 or TRBD2 may supply D (5 bases each). The CDR3 contains 14 residues. Trimming left V 3 bases short and J 0 bases short, with 7 bases between. In germline, CDR1 is SNHLY, CDR2 FYNNEI. Written as DNA, the CDR3 is TGTGCCAGCAGTGAGGGGACCAGCACAGATACGCAGTATTTT. It translates to CASSEGTSTDTQYF.

Of note for this clone: This sample also contains other DNA sequences that code for the same CDR3. The chain carries TRBV24-1 and TRBJ2-7; D remains unclear. CDR1 is KGHDR and CDR2 is SFDVKD in the germline V gene. This CDR3 has 11 residues. The V end was cut by 4 bases, the J end by 4 bases, with 4 bases between. Here the CDR3 reads CATSDVYEQYF. In DNA form, the CDR3 reads TGTGCCACCAGTGACGTGTACGAGCAGTACTTC.

The rearrangement joins TRBV15 to TRBJ1-2; no reliable D call. The V gene's germline CDR1 is LNHNV and CDR2 YYDKDF (reference sequence). The CDR3 covers 16 residues. V was pared by 5 bases and J by 4 bases, with 20 bases between. For the CDR3, the DNA is TGTGCCACCAGCGAGGGCCAACCTATCGAAGGCTATGGCTACACCTTC. This translates into CATSEGQPIEGYGYTF.

The chain joins TRBV27 to TRBJ2-7; D might be TRBD1 (6 bases). V was pared by 1 base and J by 3 bases, with 19 bases between. Germline CDR1 reads MNHEY; CDR2 reads SMNVEV (reference sequence). This CDR3 comprises 17 residues. The CDR3 loop is CASSLFWDTEGSYEQYF. The DNA of the CDR3 is TGTGCCAGCAGTTTATTTTGGGACACGGAAGGGAGCTACGAGCAGTACTTC.

The V gene is TRBV6-2 or TRBV6-3, the J gene TRBJ1-1; TRBD1 agrees at 8 bases. From germline, CDR1 is MNHEY and CDR2 SVGEGT. V was pared by 5 bases and J by 1 base, with 6 bases of the junction left unmatched. The CDR3 runs to 15 residues. CDR3 protein: CASSRPQGGNTEAFF. In nucleotides, the CDR3 is TGTGCCAGCAGTCGACCACAGGGGGGGAACACTGAAGCTTTCTTT.